The 27 T cell receptor beta chains below come from one sample, sequenced in a study of T cell clonality in common variable immunodeficiency. Findings and limits, study-wide: Reportedly, TCR beta sequences from common variable immunodeficiency showed fewer deletions and N-nucleotide insertions.

Clones were read by immunoSEQ multiplex PCR, and TCRdb kept only the in-frame ones, dropping some. Sampling found about 28,000 clones, none seen once. Their specific antigens are unknown. What was sequenced was peripheral blood mononuclear cells. The receptors originated from a human donor with common variable immunodeficiency.

This clone has more than one count but fewer than ten. The read is 3 residues too short to cover the CDR3 end, so that end is filled in from the germline J gene. J is TRBJ2-5 and V is TRBV20-1; D possibly corresponds to TRBD1 (5 bases). V lost 0 bases and J 1 base, leaving 12 bases between the germline ends. The CDR3 is 15 residues long. Germline values: CDR1 DFQATT, CDR2 SNEGSKA (reference sequence). CDR3 bases read: TGCAGTGCTAGAGATCTAGAAGGGGCCCAAGAGACC. This encodes CSARDLEGAQET. The full CDR3 sequence reads CSARDLEGAQETQYF.

This clone was observed a few times. The sequenced fragment ends 3 residues before the CDR3 boundary, so the rest is inferred from the germline J gene. This sequence joins TRBV19 and TRBJ2-1; no firm D call. The CDR3 runs to 18 residues. V shed 5 bases and J shed 6 bases, with 26 bases lying between them. The germline V gene encodes CDR1 LNHDA and CDR2 SQIVND (reference sequence). The CDR3 loop is CASSPLRGSFCSVNEQFF. The CDR3 DNA, read in part, is TGTGCCAGTAGTCCTCTCCGCGGATCCTTCTGTTCGGTCAATGAG.

In this sample, this clone turned up many times. The read terminates 3 residues before the CDR3 end, so the remaining end is supplied by the germline J gene. This chain joins TRBV5-6 and TRBJ2-7; D is possibly TRBD2 (5 bases). Trimming removed 0 bases at V and 2 bases at J, with 9 bases between. CDR1 is SGHDT, CDR2 YYEEEE, per germline. This CDR3 has 14 amino acids. The CDR3 loop reads CASSLGPTTYEQYF. The CDR3 bases that were read are TGTGCCAGCAGCTTGGGGCCGACTACCTACGAG.

A few counts support this clone. The read gets to within 3 residues of the CDR3 end, and the germline J gene fills in the rest. The J gene is TRBJ2-7, the V gene TRBV6-2 or TRBV6-3; D possibly matches TRBD1 or TRBD2 (5 bases each). From germline, CDR1 is MNHEY and CDR2 SVGEGT. Trimming stripped 2 bases from V and 5 bases from J, with 19 bases between. The CDR3 runs to 16 residues. CDR3 region: CASSYAGQGRGNEQYF. The CDR3 bases that were read are TGTGCCAGCAGTTACGCCGGACAAGGTCGAGGGAACGAG.

The CDR3 loop is CASSKPGQGSYEQYF. CDR3 bases read: TGTGCCAGTAGTAAACCGGGACAGGGGTCCTACGAG. The chain combines TRBV19 with TRBJ2-7, with 10 bases fitting TRBD1. The read ends 3 residues before the CDR3 terminus; that terminus is restored from the germline J gene. The V segment lost 4 bases and the J segment 1 base; nucleotides outside the gene matches: 4. Germline V gene lookup returns CDR1 LNHDA and CDR2 SQIVND (reference sequence). The CDR3 sequence is 15 residues long.

This clone was counted many times. With the read ending 3 residues before the CDR3 end, the germline J gene is used to fill in that end. The chain combines TRBV7-2 with TRBJ1-5; D uncertain. The CDR3 runs 13 residues. Germline CDR1 reads SGHTA; CDR2 reads FQGNSA. Trimming took off 3 bases at V and 0 bases at J, with 3 bases between the two ends. The CDR3 bases that were read are TGTGCCAGCAGCTTTTATAGCAATCAGCCC. Its protein product is CASSFYSNQP. The entire CDR3 protein reads CASSFYSNQPQHF.

This clone was seen only a few times. The read ends 3 residues early relative to the CDR3; the germline J gene fills the gap. This rearrangement joins TRBV18 to TRBJ2-3; 7 bases are shared with TRBD2. Trimming removed 2 bases from V and 5 bases from J; junction bases left unmatched: 1. Germline CDR1 reads KGHSH; CDR2 reads LQKENI. This CDR3 spans 13 amino acids. The sequenced CDR3 bases are TGTGCCAGCTCACCAGGCGGGAGAGATACG. Amino acids: CASSPGGRDT. The CDR3, in full, reads CASSPGGRDTQYF.

In this sample, this clone turned up a few times. The read finishes 3 residues shy of the CDR3 end, and the germline J gene is used to complete it. The chain combines TRBV7-3 with TRBJ2-1; 14 bases are shared with TRBD2. The CDR3 covers 19 residues. Trimming at V came to 1 base and at J to 4 bases, leaving 9 bases not matched to a gene. CDR1 and CDR2 (germline): SGHTA, FQGTGA. CDR3 sequence reads: CASSLRGTSGGLIYNEQFF. CDR3 DNA (partial): TGTGCCAGCAGCTTAAGAGGGACTAGCGGGGGCTTAATTTACAATGAG.

This clone showed up many times. Sequencing ends 3 residues short of the CDR3 end; the germline J gene provides the rest. The chain employs TRBV5-6 and TRBJ1-2; D not certain. The germline V gene has CDR1 SGHDT and CDR2 YYEEEE. The CDR3 is made up of 13 amino acids. The CDR3: CASIQVRTEGYTF. The CDR3 bases that were read are TGTGCCAGCATCCAGGTCCGGACTGAGGGC.

This clone was picked up many times. The DNA ends 3 residues before the CDR3 does, and the rest of the CDR3 is filled in from the germline J gene. The chain carries TRBV5-6 and TRBJ2-6; D gene uncertain. CDR1 is SGHDT, CDR2 YYEEEE, per germline. Trimming cost V 2 bases and J 1 base, with 4 bases left between them. The CDR3 runs to 14 residues. The CDR3 bases that were read are TGTGCCAGCAGCTTTAAATCTGGGGCCAACGTC. Protein: CASSFKSGANV. The complete CDR3 protein is CASSFKSGANVLTF.

This clone occurred a few times. The sequence runs out 3 residues before the end of the CDR3; the remainder is reconstructed from the germline J gene. The V call is TRBV6-1, the J call TRBJ2-7; 9 bases map to TRBD1. The CDR3 runs 16 residues. With V trimmed by 3 bases and J by 1 base, 7 bases remained unmatched. Germline CDR1 reads MNHNS; CDR2 reads SASEGT. CDR3 bases read: TGTGCCAGCAGTGAGAGTTCCGGGACAGGGTCCTACGAG. This codes for CASSESSGTGSYE. The full CDR3 protein is CASSESSGTGSYEQYF.

This clone was seen a few times. Read data end 3 residues before the CDR3 end; the end is taken from the germline J gene. V gene TRBV7-8 combines with J gene TRBJ2-5; tentatively, D is TRBD2 (5 bases). This CDR3 is 14 amino acids long. Germline V gene lookup returns CDR1 SGHVS and CDR2 FQNEAQ. Trimming stripped 1 base from V and 2 bases from J, with 8 bases between. CDR3 amino acids: CASSLDPGQETQYF. CDR3 bases read: TGTGCCAGCAGCTTAGATCCGGGGCAAGAGACC.

This clone appeared many times. The sequenced part of the CDR3 DNA is TGTGCCAGCACCTTATCCCCCTCCACTTTTTTGGAGACC. Its protein product is CASTLSPSTFLET. In full, the CDR3 reads CASTLSPSTFLETQYF. The chain is built from TRBV6-2 or TRBV6-3 and TRBJ2-5; D not certain. With the read ending 3 residues before the CDR3 end, the germline J gene is used to fill in that end. CDR1 MNHEY and CDR2 SVGEGT come from the germline V gene. V gave up 7 bases and J gave up 5 bases, with 23 bases separating them. CDR3 length: 16 amino acids.

Judged by abundance, this clone is medium-sized. The CDR3 goes on 3 residues after the read ends, and that part is filled in from the germline J gene. This sequence joins TRBV19 and TRBJ1-5, with D tentatively TRBD1 (5 bases). Germline lookup yields CDR1 LNHDA and CDR2 SQIVND (reference sequence). With 3 bases removed from V and 3 bases from J, the gap between germline ends came to 6 bases. The CDR3 runs 13 residues. The CDR3 bases that were read are TGTGCCAGTAGTATCAGGGACAATCAGCCC. It codes for CASSIRDNQP. The full-length CDR3 reads as CASSIRDNQPQHF.

This clone has only a few counts. The CDR3 end falls 3 residues outside the read, so it is completed with the germline J gene. The rearrangement uses TRBV19 and TRBJ2-1; 8 bases are a match to TRBD2. The ends lost 7 bases at V and 0 bases at J; junction bases unmatched: 8. Germline V gene sequence: CDR1 LNHDA, CDR2 SQIVND (reference sequence). The CDR3 is 16 residues long. The covered CDR3 bases are TGTGCCAGTATGGGGATAGCGGGAAGCTCCTACAATGAG. This gives the protein CASMGIAGSSYNE. In full, the CDR3 is CASMGIAGSSYNEQFF.

On this clone: The sequenced fragment ends 3 residues before the CDR3 boundary, so the rest is inferred from the germline J gene. This chain uses TRBV18 with TRBJ2-7, with 7 nucleotides matching TRBD1. The germline CDR1 and CDR2 sequences are KGHSH and LQKENI. This CDR3 comprises 13 residues. V was pared by 2 bases and J by 6 bases, with 4 bases of the junction left unmatched. The chain's CDR3 is CASSPDRVSEQYF. The sequenced part of the CDR3 DNA is TGTGCCAGCTCACCAGACAGGGTGAGCGAG.

The table lists this clone with a few counts. The sequenced fragment ends 3 residues before the CDR3 boundary, so the rest is inferred from the germline J gene. The chain combines TRBV5-5 with TRBJ2-3; tentative D call: TRBD2 (5 bases). V was clipped by 4 bases and J by 0 bases, with 9 bases between them. This CDR3 has 14 amino acids. Germline CDR1 reads SGHKS; CDR2 reads YYEKEE (reference sequence). Partial CDR3 DNA: TGTGCCAGCAGCCTGTGGACTAGCACAGATACG. This sequence encodes CASSLWTSTDT. The whole CDR3 sequence reads CASSLWTSTDTQYF.

This clone was counted ten times or more. The read terminates 3 residues ahead of where the CDR3 ends, so the germline J gene completes it. The chain uses TRBV28 and TRBJ2-1; 8 bases fit TRBD1. The CDR3 length is 16 residues. From germline, CDR1 is MDHEN and CDR2 SYDVKM. The V gene end was trimmed by 7 bases and the J gene end by 0 bases; junction bases not matched to a gene: 8. The CDR3 region is CASNLPGTGSYNEQFF. The DNA read from the CDR3 is TGTGCCAGCAACCTTCCCGGGACAGGCTCCTACAATGAG. Drawing the rest from reference TRBV28 and TRBJ2-1, the complete variable domain is DVKVTQSSRYLVKRTGEKVFLECVQDMDHENMFWYRQDPGLGLRLIYFSYDVKMKEKGDIPEGYSVSREKKERFSLILESASTNQTSMYLCASNLPGTGSYNEQFFGPGTRLTVL.

This clone has just a few counts. The missing CDR3 end, 3 residues past where the read stops, is filled in from the germline J gene. The chain combines TRBV6-1 with TRBJ2-7; D gene unclear. This CDR3 contains 12 residues. The germline V gene encodes CDR1 MNHNS and CDR2 SASEGT. The V and J ends lost 3 bases and 3 bases respectively, with 6 bases between them. CDR3: CASSEHSYEQYF. The CDR3 bases that were read are TGTGCCAGCAGTGAGCACAGCTACGAG.

This clone was picked up a small number of times. The sample contains more than one DNA sequence encoding this CDR3. CDR3: CASSSPGLAGGPSRETQYF. Incomplete CDR3 DNA: TGTGCCAGCTCGTCCCCGGGACTAGCGGGGGGGCCGAGTCGGGAGACC. This chain joins TRBV18 and TRBJ2-5; 16 bases match TRBD2. The read gets to within 3 residues of the CDR3 end, and the germline J gene fills in the rest. With 6 bases clipped from V and 5 bases from J, the junction kept 15 bases outside the gene matches. The CDR3 is made up of 19 amino acids. Germline assignment: CDR1 KGHSH and CDR2 LQKENI. The variable domain in full, with the rest retrieved from reference TRBV18 and TRBJ2-5, is NAGVMQNPRHLVRRRGQEARLRCSPMKGHSHVYWYRQLPEEGLKFMVYLQKENIIDESGMPKERFSAEFPKEGPSILRIQQVVRGDSAAYFCASSSPGLAGGPSRETQYFGPGTRLLVL.

To note about this clone: The read comes to an end 3 residues before the CDR3 does, leaving the germline J gene to fill in the end. The rearrangement uses TRBV18 and TRBJ2-7, with 7 bases fitting TRBD1. The junction had 8 bases not matched to a gene; V was cut back by 6 bases and J by 0 bases. CDR1 and CDR2 (germline): KGHSH, LQKENI. The CDR3 is made up of 15 amino acids. CDR3 protein: CASSPRTGSSYEQYF. The DNA read from the CDR3 is TGTGCCAGCTCCCCCCGGACAGGATCCTCCTACGAG.

In its sample, this clone was seen many times. The read ends 3 residues before the CDR3 terminus; that terminus is restored from the germline J gene. The chain has TRBV30 and TRBJ1-2; 12 bases line up with TRBD1. This CDR3 region has 13 residues. Germline assignment: CDR1 GTSNPN and CDR2 SVGIG (reference sequence). CDR3 bases read: TGTGCCTGGAGCGGGACAGGGGGCTGGGGC. Its translation: CAWSGTGGWG. The complete CDR3 sequence is CAWSGTGGWGYTF.

This clone was seen a handful of times. The CDR3 goes on 3 residues after the read ends, and that part is filled in from the germline J gene. The chain recombines TRBV5-6 with TRBJ2-7, with D tentatively TRBD2 (7 bases). V was clipped by 1 base and J by 3 bases, with 14 bases between them. The CDR3 extends over 15 amino acids. Per germline, CDR1 SGHDT and CDR2 YYEEEE. CDR3 sequence: CASSLYGGQRYEQYF. Partial CDR3 DNA: TGTGCCAGCAGCTTGTACGGGGGGCAACGCTACGAG.

This clone showed up many times. The read terminates 3 residues ahead of where the CDR3 ends, so the germline J gene completes it. The genes are TRBV12-3 or TRBV12-4 and TRBJ1-2, with 7 bases lining up with TRBD1. The CDR3 spans 14 residues. Incomplete CDR3 DNA: TGTGCCAGCAGTTTGAGGGCAGGGGGAGGGGGC. The encoded protein is CASSLRAGGGG. The whole CDR3 reads CASSLRAGGGGYTF.

CDR3 protein: CASSLDGGSHEQYF. CDR3 DNA (partial): TGTGCCAGCAGCTTAGATGGAGGGTCCCACGAG. The chain links TRBV11-3 to TRBJ2-7; a possible D gene is TRBD2 (6 bases). The read terminates 3 residues before the CDR3 end, so the remaining end is supplied by the germline J gene. CDR1 and CDR2 (germline): SGHNT, YENEEA. Trimming took off 0 bases at V and 5 bases at J, with 11 bases between the two ends. The CDR3 spans 14 residues.

In this sample, this clone turned up many times. The read terminates 3 residues ahead of where the CDR3 ends, so the germline J gene completes it. This chain uses TRBV30 with TRBJ2-1; 9 bases line up with TRBD1. This CDR3 comprises 15 residues. J gave up 7 bases and V 3 bases, and 10 bases lay outside the gene matches. Looked up from germline, CDR1 is GTSNPN and CDR2 is SVGIG (reference sequence). CDR3 loop: CAWRNTETGGNEQFF. Partial CDR3 DNA: TGTGCCTGGAGGAATACCGAGACAGGGGGAAATGAG.

This clone has just a few counts. From the germline J gene comes the end of the CDR3, since the read stops 3 residues before it. V usage is TRBV19 and J usage is TRBJ2-3, with 15 bases fitting TRBD2. The CDR3 has 18 amino acids. CDR1 and CDR2 from the germline V gene are LNHDA and SQIVND (reference sequence). V was clipped by 6 bases and J by 3 bases; unmatched bases: 10. The CDR3 reads CASSPNAGLAGGTDTQYF. The sequenced part of the CDR3 DNA is TGTGCCAGTAGCCCCAACGCCGGACTAGCGGGGGGGACAGATACG.